Detailed here is one TCR beta chain. Antigen: not known. The sample originates from a study of T cell clonotyping in hematopoietic cell transplantation. This CDR3 contains 12 residues. CDR1 and CDR2 from the germline V gene are SQVTM and ANQGSEA. The V end was cut by 6 bases, the J end by 2 bases, with 10 bases between. Study-level findings and limits: Few recipient clonotypes overlapped donors; over 97% were de novo at given depth. Graft donor and pretransplant recipient Inverse Simpson Index values predicted broader posttransplant TCR diversity.

The assay was immunoSEQ multiplex PCR, and TCRdb's table has in-frame clones only and misses some. This sample has under 5,500 clones, with around 78% found just once. The origin of this receptor is a male patient in his sixties or seventies who had an allogeneic stem cell transplant from an unrelated donor, so the T cells may come from the graft donor. Some clones in this sample may be carry-over from other donors' samples. The V gene is TRBV29-1, the J gene TRBJ1-1; D gene ambiguous. The sequencing here drew on peripheral blood mononuclear cells, taken 30 days after allogeneic stem cell transplant. The CDR3 loop reads CSVSPANTEAFF. DNA for the CDR3: TGCAGCGTCTCGCCAGCAAACACTGAAGCTTTCTTT. The variable domain in full, completed from reference TRBV29-1 and TRBJ1-1, reads SAVISQKPSRDICQRGTSLTIQCQVDSQVTMMFWYRQQPGQSLTLIATANQGSEATYESGFVIDKFPISRPNLTFSTLTVSNMSPEDSSIYLCSVSPANTEAFFGQGTRLTVV.